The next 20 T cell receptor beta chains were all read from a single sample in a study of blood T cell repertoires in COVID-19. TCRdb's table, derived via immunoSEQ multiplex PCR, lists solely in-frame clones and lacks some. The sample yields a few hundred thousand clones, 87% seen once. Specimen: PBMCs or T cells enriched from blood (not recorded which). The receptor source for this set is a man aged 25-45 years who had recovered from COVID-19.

Here the CDR3 reads CASSPTGKGGTEAFF. CDR3 DNA: TGTGCCAGCAGCCCAACAGGGAAGGGCGGCACTGAAGCTTTCTTT. The rearrangement links TRBV9 to TRBJ1-1, with D possibly TRBD1 on 6 matching bases. Germline CDR1 reads SGDLS; CDR2 reads YYNGEE. This CDR3 is built from 15 residues. V lost 4 bases, J lost 4 bases, and 17 bases lay in between.

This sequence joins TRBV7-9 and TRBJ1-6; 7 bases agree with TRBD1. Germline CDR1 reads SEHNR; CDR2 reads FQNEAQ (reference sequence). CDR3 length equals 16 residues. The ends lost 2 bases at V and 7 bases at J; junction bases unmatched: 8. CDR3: CASSLITGAVNSPLHF. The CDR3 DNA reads TGTGCCAGCAGCTTAATCACAGGGGCGGTAAATTCACCCCTCCACTTT.

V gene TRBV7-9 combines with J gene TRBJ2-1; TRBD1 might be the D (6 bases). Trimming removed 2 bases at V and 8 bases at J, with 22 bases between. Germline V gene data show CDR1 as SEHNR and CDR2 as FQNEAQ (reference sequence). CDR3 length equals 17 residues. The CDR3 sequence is CASSLRLGDTKGYEQFF. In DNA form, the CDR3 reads TGTGCCAGCAGCTTAAGGCTGGGGGACACTAAAGGCTATGAGCAGTTCTTC.

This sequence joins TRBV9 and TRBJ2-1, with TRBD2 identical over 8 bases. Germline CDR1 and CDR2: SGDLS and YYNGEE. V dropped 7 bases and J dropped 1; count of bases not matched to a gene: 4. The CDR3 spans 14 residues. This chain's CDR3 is CASASSGSYNEQFF. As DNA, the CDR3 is TGTGCCAGCGCCTCTAGCGGGTCCTACAATGAGCAGTTCTTC.

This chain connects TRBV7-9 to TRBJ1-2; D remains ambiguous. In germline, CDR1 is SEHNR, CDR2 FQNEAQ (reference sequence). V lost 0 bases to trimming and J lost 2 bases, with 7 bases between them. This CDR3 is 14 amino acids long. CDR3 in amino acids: CASSLAPENYGYTF. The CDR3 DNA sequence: TGTGCCAGCAGCTTAGCGCCGGAGAACTATGGCTACACCTTC.

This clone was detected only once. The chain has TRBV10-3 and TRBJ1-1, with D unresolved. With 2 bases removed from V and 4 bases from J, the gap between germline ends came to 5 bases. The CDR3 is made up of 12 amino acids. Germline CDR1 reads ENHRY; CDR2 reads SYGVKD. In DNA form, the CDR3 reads TGTGCCATCAGTGAGCCGGGCACTGAAGCTTTCTTT. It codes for CAISEPGTEAFF.

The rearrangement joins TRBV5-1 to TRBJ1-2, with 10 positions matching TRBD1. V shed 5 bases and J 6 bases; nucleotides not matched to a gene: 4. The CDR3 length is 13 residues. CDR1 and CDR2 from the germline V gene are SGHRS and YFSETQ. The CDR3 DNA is TGCGCCAGCAGGACAGGGGGCGCGGATGGCTACACCTTC. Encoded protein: CASRTGGADGYTF.

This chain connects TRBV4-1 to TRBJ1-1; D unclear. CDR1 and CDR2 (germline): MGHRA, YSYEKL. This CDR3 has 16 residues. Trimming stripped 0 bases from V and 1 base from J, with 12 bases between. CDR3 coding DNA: TGCGCCAGCAGCCAAGATTCCGCGGTCAAGAACACTGAAGCTTTCTTT. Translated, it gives CASSQDSAVKNTEAFF.

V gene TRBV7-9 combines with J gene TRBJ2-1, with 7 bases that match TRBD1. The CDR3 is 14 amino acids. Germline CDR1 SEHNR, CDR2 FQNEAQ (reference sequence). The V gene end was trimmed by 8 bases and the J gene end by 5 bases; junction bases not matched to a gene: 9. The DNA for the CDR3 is TGTGCCAGCTCCGAACAGGGGTATCACAATGAGCAGTTCTTC. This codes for CASSEQGYHNEQFF.

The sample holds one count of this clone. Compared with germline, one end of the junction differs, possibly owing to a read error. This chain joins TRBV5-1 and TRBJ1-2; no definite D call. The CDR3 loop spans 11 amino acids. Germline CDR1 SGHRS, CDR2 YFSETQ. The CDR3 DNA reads TGCGCCAGCAGCTTGGGTTTAACAGTCGTCTTC. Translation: CASSLGLTVVF.

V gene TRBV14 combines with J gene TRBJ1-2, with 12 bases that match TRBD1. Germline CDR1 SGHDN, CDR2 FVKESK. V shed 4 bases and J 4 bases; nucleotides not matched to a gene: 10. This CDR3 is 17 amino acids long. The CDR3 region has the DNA TGTGCCAGCAGCCCCCGGGACAGGGGGCCAAGAGGCTATGGCTACACCTTC. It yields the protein CASSPRDRGPRGYGYTF.

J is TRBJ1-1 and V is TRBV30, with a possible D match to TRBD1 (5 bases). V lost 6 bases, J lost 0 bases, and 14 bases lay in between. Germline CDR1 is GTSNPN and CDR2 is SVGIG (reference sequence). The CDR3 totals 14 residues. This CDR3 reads CACTRQTMNTEAFF. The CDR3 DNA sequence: TGTGCCTGCACGAGACAGACCATGAACACTGAAGCTTTCTTT.

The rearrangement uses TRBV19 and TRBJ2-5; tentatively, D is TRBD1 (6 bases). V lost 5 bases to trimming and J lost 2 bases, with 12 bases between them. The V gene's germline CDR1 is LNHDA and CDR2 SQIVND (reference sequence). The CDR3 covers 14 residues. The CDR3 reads CASSHRQDQETQYF. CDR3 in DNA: TGTGCCAGTAGTCACCGACAGGATCAAGAGACCCAGTACTTC.

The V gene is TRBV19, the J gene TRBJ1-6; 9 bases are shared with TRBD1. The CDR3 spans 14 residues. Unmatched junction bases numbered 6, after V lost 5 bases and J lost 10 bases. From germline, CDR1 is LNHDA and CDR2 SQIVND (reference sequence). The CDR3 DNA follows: TGTGCCAGTAGTGTCTACAGGGGGCAATCACCCCTCCACTTT. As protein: CASSVYRGQSPLHF.

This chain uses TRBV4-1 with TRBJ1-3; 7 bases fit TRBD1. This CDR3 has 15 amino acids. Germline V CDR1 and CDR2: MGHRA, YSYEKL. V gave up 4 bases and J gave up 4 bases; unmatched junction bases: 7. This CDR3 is CASSLRTGLGNTIYF. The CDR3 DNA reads TGCGCCAGCAGCCTAAGGACAGGCTTGGGAAACACCATATATTTT.

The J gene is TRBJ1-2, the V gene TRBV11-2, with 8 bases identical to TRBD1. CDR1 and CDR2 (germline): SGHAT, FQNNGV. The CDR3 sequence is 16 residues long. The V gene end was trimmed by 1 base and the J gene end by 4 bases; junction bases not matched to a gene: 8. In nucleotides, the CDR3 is TGTGCCAGCAGCTTAGGGGGGACAGGTGGGCTCTATGGCTACACCTTC. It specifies CASSLGGTGGLYGYTF.

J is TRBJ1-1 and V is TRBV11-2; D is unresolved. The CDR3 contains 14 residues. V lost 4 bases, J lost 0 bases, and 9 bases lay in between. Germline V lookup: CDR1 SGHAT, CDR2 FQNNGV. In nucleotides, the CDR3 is TGTGCCAGCAGCTACAAAGCGATGAACACTGAAGCTTTCTTT. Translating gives CASSYKAMNTEAFF.

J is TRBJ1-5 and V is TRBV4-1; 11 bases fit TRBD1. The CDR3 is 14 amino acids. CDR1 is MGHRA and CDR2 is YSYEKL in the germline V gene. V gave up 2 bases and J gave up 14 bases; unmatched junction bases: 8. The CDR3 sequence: CASSQSFRDRGEHF. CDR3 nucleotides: TGCGCCAGCAGCCAATCGTTCCGGGACAGGGGGGAGCATTTT.

The CDR3 DNA sequence: TGTGCCAGCAGCCGGGACAGGGGGTGGGCAGATACGCAGTATTTT. Translating it yields CASSRDRGWADTQYF. The chain combines TRBV3-1 (or the pseudogene TRBV3-2) with TRBJ2-3; 11 bases line up with TRBD1. The CDR3 is 15 amino acids. Germline V gene sequence: CDR1 LGHDT, CDR2 YNNKEL (reference sequence). Trimming at V came to 4 bases and at J to 4 bases, leaving 4 bases not matched to a gene.

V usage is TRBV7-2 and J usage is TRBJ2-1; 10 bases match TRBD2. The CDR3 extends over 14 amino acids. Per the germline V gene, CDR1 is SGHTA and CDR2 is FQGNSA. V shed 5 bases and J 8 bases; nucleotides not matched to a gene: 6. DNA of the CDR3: TGTGCCAGCAGCGGAGCGGGGGGGCCGTATGAGCAGTTCTTC. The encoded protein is CASSGAGGPYEQFF.